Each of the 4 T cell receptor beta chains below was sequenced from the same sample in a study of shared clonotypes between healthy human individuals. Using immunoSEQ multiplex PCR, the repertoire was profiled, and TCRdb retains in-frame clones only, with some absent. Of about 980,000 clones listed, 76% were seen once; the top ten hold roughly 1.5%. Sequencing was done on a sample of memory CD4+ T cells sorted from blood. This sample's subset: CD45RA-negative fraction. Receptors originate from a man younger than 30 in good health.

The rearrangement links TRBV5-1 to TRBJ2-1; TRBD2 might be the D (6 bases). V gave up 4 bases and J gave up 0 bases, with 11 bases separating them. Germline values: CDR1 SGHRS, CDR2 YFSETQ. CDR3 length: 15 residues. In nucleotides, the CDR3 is TGCGCCAGCAGCCGGGACTCCAACTCCTACAATGAGCAGTTCTTC. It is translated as CASSRDSNSYNEQFF.

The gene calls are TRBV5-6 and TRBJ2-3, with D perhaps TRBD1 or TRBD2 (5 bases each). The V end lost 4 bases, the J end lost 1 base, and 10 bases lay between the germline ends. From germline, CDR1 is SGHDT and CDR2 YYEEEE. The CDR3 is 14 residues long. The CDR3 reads CASSRDRGTDTQYF. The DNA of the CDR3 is TGTGCCAGCAGCAGGGACCGAGGCACAGATACGCAGTATTTT.

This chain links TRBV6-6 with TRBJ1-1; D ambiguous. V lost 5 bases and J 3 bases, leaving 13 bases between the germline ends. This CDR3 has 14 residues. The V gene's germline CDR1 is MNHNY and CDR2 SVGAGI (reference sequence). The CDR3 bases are TGTGCCAGCAGTCGCGACGGTTATCACACTGAAGCTTTCTTT. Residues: CASSRDGYHTEAFF.

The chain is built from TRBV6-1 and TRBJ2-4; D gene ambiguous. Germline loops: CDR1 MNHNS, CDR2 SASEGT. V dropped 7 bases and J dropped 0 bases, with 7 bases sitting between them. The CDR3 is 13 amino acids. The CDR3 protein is CASTSLAKNIQYF. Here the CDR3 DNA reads TGTGCCAGCACATCCTTAGCCAAAAACATTCAGTACTTC.